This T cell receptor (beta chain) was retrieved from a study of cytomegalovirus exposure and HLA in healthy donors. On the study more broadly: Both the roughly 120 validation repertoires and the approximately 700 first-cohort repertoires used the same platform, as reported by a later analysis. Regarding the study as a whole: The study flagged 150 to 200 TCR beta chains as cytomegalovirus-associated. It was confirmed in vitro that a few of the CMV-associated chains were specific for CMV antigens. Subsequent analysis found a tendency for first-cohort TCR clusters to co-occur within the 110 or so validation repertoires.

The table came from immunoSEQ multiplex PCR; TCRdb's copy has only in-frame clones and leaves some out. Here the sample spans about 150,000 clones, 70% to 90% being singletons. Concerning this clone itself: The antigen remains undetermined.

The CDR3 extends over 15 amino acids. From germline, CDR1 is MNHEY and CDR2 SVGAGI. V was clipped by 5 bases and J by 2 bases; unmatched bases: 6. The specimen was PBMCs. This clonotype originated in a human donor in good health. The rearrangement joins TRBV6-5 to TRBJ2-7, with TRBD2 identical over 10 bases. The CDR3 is CASSKLAGLPYEQYF. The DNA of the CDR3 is TGTGCCAGCAGTAAACTAGCGGGGTTGCCCTACGAGCAGTACTTC.